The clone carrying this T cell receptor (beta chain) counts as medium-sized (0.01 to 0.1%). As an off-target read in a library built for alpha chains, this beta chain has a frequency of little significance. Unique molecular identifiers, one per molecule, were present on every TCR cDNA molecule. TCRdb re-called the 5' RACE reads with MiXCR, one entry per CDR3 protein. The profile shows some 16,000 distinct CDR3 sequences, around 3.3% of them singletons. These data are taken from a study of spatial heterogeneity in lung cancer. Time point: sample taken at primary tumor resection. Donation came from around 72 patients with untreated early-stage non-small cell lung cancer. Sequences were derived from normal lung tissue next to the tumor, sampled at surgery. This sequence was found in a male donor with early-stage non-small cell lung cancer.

For the CDR3, the DNA is TGCAGCGTTGTTGACTTGAACACTGAAGCTTTCTTT. It is translated as CSVVDLNTEAFF. The chain links TRBV29-1 to TRBJ1-1; the D is unclear. With 4 bases removed from V and 0 bases from J, the gap between germline ends came to 6 bases. Germline lookup yields CDR1 SQVTM and CDR2 ANQGSEA. The CDR3 runs 12 residues.